Presented here are 8 T cell receptor beta chains from one specimen sequenced in a study of cytomegalovirus exposure and HLA in healthy donors. The data were produced by immunoSEQ multiplex PCR, yet TCRdb's version contains in-frame clones alone and is incomplete. The table lists about 120,000 clones, around 87% of them singletons, with about 6.9% in the top ten. The sequenced sample consisted of PBMCs. The source is a young woman in good health and CMV-seropositive.

The count of this clone is one. The rearrangement joins TRBV6-5 to TRBJ2-7, with 8 nucleotides matching TRBD2. V lost 6 bases to trimming and J lost 4 bases; unmatched junction nucleotides: 11. Germline-derived CDR1 and CDR2 are MNHEY and SVGAGI. This CDR3 contains 15 residues. CDR3 sequence reads: CASRQGTSGVYEQYF. The DNA of the CDR3 is TGTGCCAGCAGACAAGGGACTAGTGGAGTTTACGAGCAGTACTTC.

The V gene is TRBV18, the J gene TRBJ2-7; D is perhaps TRBD1 (6 bases). V was trimmed by 4 bases and J by 0 bases, leaving 19 bases between them. Germline-derived CDR1 and CDR2 are KGHSH and LQKENI. The CDR3 is 17 amino acids. CDR3 nucleotide sequence: TGTGCCAGCTCACTCAGGGGCCGGCCGGCGAGCTCCTACGAGCAGTACTTC. Its translation: CASSLRGRPASSYEQYF. Full variable domain (rest looked up from reference TRBV18 and TRBJ2-7): NAGVMQNPRHLVRRRGQEARLRCSPMKGHSHVYWYRQLPEEGLKFMVYLQKENIIDESGMPKERFSAEFPKEGPSILRIQQVVRGDSAAYFCASSLRGRPASSYEQYFGPGTRLTVT.

This CDR3 is CASSDGPSGEQFF. The CDR3, as DNA: TGTGCCAGCAGTGACGGTCCATCGGGTGAGCAGTTCTTC. The chain links TRBV6-4 to TRBJ2-1; no reliable D call. Trimming took off 2 bases at V and 9 bases at J, with 11 bases between the two ends. Germline V CDR1 and CDR2: MRHNA, SNTAGT. CDR3 length equals 13 residues.

The chain uses TRBV15 and TRBJ2-5; a weak D match, TRBD1 (5 bases). This CDR3 region has 14 residues. Germline values: CDR1 LNHNV, CDR2 YYDKDF (reference sequence). V lost 1 base to trimming and J lost 1 base, with 7 bases between them. The CDR3 nucleotides are TGTGCCACCAGCAGAGGAGACAGCCAAGAGACCCAGTACTTC. Translating it yields CATSRGDSQETQYF.

The chain links TRBV7-9 to TRBJ1-1; TRBD1 aligns across 8 bases. The junction had 10 bases not matched to a gene; V was cut back by 4 bases and J by 0 bases. The V gene's germline CDR1 is SEHNR and CDR2 FQNEAQ (reference sequence). The CDR3 length is 17 residues. The CDR3 is CASSSSRTGTMNTEAFF. The DNA of the CDR3 is TGTGCCAGCAGCTCATCCCGGACAGGGACCATGAACACTGAAGCTTTCTTT.

The J gene is TRBJ2-1, the V gene TRBV5-1; D possibly corresponds to TRBD2 (6 bases). Trimming took off 0 bases at V and 8 bases at J, with 12 bases between the two ends. The CDR3 contains 14 residues. CDR1 SGHRS and CDR2 YFSETQ come from the germline V gene. The CDR3 nucleotides read TGCGCCAGCAGCTTGGATTCTAGCGAGGATGAGCAGTTCTTC. It translates to CASSLDSSEDEQFF.

This chain's CDR3 is CASSLASPEFKSYEQYF. Written as DNA, the CDR3 is TGTGCCAGCAGCTTGGCTTCGCCAGAATTTAAATCCTACGAGCAGTACTTC. This chain uses TRBV5-8 with TRBJ2-7; no reliable D call. Germline V gene data show CDR1 as SGHTS and CDR2 as YDEGEE. The CDR3 runs 17 residues. V shed 0 bases and J shed 1 base, with 17 bases lying between them.

The DNA for the CDR3 is TGCGCCAGCAGCTGGGGAGATAACACTGAAGCTTTCTTT. Translation: CASSWGDNTEAFF. The chain recombines TRBV5-1 with TRBJ1-1; D not resolved. From germline, CDR1 is SGHRS and CDR2 YFSETQ. The CDR3 runs to 13 residues. Trimming took off 3 bases at V and 2 bases at J, with 8 bases between the two ends.